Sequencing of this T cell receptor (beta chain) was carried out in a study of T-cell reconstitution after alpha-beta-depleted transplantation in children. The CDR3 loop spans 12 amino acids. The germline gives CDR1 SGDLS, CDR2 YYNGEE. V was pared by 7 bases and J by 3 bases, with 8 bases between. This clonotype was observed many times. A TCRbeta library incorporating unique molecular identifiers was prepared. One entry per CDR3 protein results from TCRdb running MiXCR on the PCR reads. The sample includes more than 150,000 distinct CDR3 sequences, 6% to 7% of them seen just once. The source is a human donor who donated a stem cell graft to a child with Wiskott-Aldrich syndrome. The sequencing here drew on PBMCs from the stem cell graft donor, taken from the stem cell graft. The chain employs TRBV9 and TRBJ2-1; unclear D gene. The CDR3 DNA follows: TGTGCCAGCGCACTTCACTACAATGAGCAGTTCTTC. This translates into CASALHYNEQFF. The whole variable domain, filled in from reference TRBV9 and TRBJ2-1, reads DSGVTQTPKHLITATGQRVTLRCSPRSGDLSVYWYQQSLDQGLQFLIQYYNGEERAKGNILERFSAQQFPDLHSELNLSSLELGDSALYFCASALHYNEQFFGPGTRLTVL.